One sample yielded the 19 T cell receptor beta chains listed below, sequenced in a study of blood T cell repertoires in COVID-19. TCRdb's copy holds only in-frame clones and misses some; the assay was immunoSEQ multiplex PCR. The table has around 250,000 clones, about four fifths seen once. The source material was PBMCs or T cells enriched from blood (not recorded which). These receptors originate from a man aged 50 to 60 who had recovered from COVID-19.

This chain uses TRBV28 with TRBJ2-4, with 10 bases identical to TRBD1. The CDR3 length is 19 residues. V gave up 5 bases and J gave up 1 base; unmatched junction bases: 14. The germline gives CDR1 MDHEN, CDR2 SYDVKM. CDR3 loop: CASSPQGTGALRAKNIQYF. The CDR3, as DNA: TGTGCCAGCAGTCCCCAAGGGACAGGGGCGCTAAGGGCCAAAAACATTCAGTACTTC.

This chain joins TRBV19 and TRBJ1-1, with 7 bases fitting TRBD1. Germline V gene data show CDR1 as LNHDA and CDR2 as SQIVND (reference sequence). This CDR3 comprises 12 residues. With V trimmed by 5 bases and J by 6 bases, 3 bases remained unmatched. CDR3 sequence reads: CASSPGQPEAFF. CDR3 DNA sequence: TGTGCCAGTAGTCCGGGACAGCCTGAAGCTTTCTTT.

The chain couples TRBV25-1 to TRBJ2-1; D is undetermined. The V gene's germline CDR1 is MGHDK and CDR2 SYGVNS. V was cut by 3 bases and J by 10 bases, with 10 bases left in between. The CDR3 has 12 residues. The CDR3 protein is CASSENRQEQFF. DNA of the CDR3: TGTGCCAGCAGTGAGAACCGACAAGAGCAGTTCTTC.

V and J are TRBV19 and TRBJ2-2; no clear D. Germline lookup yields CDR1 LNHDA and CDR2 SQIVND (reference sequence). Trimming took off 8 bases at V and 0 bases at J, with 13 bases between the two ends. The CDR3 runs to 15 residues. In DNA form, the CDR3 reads TGTGCCAGTCGAACGGGTACCGCGAACACCGGGGAGCTGTTTTTT. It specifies CASRTGTANTGELFF. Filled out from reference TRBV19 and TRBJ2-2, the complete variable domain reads DGGITQSPKYLFRKEGQNVTLSCEQNLNHDAMYWYRQDPGQGLRLIYYSQIVNDFQKGDIAEGYSVSREKKESFPLTVTSAQKNPTAFYLCASRTGTANTGELFFGEGSRLTVL.

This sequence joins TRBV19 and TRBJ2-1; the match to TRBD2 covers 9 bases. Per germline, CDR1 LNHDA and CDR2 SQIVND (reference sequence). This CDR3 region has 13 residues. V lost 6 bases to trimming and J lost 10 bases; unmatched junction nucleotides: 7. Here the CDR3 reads CASSPLLAGEQFF. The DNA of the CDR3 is TGTGCCAGTAGCCCCCTTCTAGCGGGGGAGCAGTTCTTC.

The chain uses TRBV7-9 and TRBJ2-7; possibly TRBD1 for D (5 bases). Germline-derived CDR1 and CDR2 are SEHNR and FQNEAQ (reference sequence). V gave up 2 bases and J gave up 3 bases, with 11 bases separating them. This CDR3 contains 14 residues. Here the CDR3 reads CASSLRGISYEQYF. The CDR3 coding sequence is TGTGCCAGCAGCTTAAGGGGTATCAGCTACGAGCAGTACTTC.

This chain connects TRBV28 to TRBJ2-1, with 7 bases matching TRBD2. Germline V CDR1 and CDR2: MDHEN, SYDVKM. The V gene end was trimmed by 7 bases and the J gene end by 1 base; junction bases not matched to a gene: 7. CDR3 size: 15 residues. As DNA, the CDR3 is TGTGCCAGCACCACCGGGACTACTTCCTACAATGAGCAGTTCTTC. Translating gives CASTTGTTSYNEQFF.

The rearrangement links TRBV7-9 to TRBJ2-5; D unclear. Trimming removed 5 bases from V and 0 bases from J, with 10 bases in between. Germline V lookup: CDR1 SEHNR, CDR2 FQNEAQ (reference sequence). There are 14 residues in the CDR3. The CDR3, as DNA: TGTGCCAGCAGCATCCTACTCGACCAAGAGACCCAGTACTTC. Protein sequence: CASSILLDQETQYF.

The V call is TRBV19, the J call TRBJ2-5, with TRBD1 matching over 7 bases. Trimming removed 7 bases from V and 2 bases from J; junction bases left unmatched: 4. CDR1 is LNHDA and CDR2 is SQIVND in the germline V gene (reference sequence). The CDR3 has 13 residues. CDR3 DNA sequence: TGTGCCAGTAACCCGACAGGGCAAGAGACCCAGTACTTC. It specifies CASNPTGQETQYF.

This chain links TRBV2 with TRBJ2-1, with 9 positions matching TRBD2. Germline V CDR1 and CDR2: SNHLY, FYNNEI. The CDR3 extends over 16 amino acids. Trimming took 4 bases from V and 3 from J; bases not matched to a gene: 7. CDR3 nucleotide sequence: TGTGCCAGCAGTGGTCTTGCGGGGGGGCGCTACAATGAGCAGTTCTTC. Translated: CASSGLAGGRYNEQFF. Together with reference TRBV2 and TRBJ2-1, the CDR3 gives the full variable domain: EPEVTQTPSHQVTQMGQEVILRCVPISNHLYFYWYRQILGQKVEFLVSFYNNEISEKSEIFDDQFSVERPDGSNFTLKIRSTKLEDSAMYFCASSGLAGGRYNEQFFGPGTRLTVL.

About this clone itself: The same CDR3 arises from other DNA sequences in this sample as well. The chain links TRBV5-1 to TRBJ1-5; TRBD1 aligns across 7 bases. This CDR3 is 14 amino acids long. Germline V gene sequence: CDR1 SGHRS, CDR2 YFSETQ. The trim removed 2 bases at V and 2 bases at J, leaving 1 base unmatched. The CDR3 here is CASSLDRGNQPQHF. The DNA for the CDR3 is TGCGCCAGCAGCTTAGACAGGGGCAATCAGCCCCAGCATTTT.

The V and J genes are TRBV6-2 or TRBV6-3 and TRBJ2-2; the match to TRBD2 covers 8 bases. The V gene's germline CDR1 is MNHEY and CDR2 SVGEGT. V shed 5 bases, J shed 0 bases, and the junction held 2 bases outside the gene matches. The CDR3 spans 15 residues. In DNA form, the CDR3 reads TGTGCCAGCAGTGTAGCGGGATCGAACACCGGGGAGCTGTTTTTT. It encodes CASSVAGSNTGELFF.

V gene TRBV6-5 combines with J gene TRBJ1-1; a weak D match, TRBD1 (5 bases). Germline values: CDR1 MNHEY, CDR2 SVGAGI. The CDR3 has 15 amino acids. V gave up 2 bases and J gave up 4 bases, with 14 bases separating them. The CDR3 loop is CASSYTPGQGTEAFF. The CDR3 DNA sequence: TGTGCCAGCAGTTACACCCCAGGACAAGGCACTGAAGCTTTCTTT.

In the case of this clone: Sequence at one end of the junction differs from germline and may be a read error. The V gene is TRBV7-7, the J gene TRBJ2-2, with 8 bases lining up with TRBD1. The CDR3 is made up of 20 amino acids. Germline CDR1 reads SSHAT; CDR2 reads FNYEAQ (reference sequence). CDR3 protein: CASSRNFDRGSPSNTGELFF. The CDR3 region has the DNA TGTGCTAGCAGCAGGAACTTCGACAGGGGATCTCCCTCGAACACCGGGGAGCTGTTTTTT.

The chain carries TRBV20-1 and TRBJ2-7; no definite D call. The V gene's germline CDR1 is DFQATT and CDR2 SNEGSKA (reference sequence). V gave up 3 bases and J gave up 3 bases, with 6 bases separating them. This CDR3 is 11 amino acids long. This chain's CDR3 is CSARSNYEQYF. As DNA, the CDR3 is TGCAGTGCTAGGTCCAACTACGAGCAGTACTTC.

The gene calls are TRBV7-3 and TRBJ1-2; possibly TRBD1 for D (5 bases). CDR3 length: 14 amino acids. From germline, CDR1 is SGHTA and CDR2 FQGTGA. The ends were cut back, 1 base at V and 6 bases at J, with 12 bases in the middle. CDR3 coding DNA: TGTGCCAGCAGCTTAAGGGGTTCAGGGCATGGCTACACCTTC. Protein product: CASSLRGSGHGYTF.

The CDR3 loop is CASRTGGGQETQYF. As DNA, the CDR3 is TGTGCCAGCAGGACCGGGGGGGGACAAGAGACCCAGTACTTC. This rearrangement joins TRBV21-1 to TRBJ2-5; TRBD2 is taken as the D call from the table, unchecked against the DNA. TRBV21-1 is reported as a pseudogene. This CDR3 is 14 amino acids long.

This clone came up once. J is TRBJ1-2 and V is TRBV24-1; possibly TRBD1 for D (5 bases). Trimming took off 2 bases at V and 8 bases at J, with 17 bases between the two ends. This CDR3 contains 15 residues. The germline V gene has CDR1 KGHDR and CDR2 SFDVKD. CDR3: CATSDSGSTGEGYTF. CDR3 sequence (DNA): TGTGCCACCAGTGATTCAGGGTCTACCGGAGAGGGCTACACCTTC.

The CDR3 sequence: CASSGGLVADTQYF. DNA for the CDR3: TGTGCCAGCAGTGGGGGACTAGTAGCAGATACGCAGTATTTT. The chain carries TRBV28 and TRBJ2-3, with 8 bases matching TRBD2. This CDR3 is built from 14 residues. Trimming removed 5 bases from V and 4 bases from J; junction bases left unmatched: 5. Per germline, CDR1 MDHEN and CDR2 SYDVKM.